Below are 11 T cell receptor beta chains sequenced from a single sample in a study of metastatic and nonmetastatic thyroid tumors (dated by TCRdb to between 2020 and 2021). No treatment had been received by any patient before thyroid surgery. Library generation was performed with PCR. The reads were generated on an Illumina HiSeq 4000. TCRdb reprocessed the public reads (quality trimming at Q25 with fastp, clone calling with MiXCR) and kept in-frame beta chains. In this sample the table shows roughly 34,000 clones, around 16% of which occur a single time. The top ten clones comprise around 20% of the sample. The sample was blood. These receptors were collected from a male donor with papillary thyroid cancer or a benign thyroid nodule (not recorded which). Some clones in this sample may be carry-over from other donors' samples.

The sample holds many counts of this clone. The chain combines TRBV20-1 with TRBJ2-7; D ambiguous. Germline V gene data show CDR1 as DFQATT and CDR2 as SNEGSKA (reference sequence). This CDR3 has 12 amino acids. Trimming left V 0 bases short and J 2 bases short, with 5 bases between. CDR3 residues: CSARESTYEQYF. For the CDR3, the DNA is TGCAGTGCTAGAGAGTCAACCTACGAGCAGTACTTC.

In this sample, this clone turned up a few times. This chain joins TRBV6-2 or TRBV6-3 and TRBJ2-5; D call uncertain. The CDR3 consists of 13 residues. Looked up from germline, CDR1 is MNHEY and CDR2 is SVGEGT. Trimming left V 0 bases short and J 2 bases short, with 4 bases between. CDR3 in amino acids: CASSYSIQETQYF. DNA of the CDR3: TGTGCCAGCAGTTACTCGATTCAAGAGACCCAGTACTTC.

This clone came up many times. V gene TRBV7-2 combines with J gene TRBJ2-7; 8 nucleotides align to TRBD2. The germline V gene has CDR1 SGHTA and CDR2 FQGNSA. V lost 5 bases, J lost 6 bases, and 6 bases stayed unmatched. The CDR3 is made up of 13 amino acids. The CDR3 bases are TGTGCCAGCAGCCGGGAGGGCCTCAGCGAGCAGTACTTC. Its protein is CASSREGLSEQYF.

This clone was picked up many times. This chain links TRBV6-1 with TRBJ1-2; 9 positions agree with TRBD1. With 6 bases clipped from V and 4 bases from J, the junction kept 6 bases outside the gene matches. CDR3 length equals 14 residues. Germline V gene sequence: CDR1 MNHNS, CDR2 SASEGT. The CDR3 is CASRQGADGYGYTF. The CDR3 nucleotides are TGTGCCAGCAGACAGGGGGCTGACGGCTATGGCTACACCTTC.

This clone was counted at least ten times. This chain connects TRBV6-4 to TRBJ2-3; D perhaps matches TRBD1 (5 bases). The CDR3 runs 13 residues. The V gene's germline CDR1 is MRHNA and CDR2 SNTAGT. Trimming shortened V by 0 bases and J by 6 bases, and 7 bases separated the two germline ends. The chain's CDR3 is CASSDSAGDTQYF. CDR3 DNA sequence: TGTGCCAGCAGTGACTCGGCAGGGGATACGCAGTATTTT.

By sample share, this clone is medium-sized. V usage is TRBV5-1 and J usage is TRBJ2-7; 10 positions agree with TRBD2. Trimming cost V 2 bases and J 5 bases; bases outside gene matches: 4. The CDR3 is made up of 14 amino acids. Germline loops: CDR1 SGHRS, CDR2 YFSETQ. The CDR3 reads CASSFTSGINEQYF. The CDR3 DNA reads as TGCGCCAGCAGCTTTACTAGCGGGATCAACGAGCAGTACTTC.

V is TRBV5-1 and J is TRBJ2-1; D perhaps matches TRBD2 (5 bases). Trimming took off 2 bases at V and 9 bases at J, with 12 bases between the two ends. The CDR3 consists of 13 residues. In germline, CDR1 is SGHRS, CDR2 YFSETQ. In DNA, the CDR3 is TGCGCCAGCAGCTTCGAGGGCCTGGGTGAGCAGTTCTTC. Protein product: CASSFEGLGEQFF.

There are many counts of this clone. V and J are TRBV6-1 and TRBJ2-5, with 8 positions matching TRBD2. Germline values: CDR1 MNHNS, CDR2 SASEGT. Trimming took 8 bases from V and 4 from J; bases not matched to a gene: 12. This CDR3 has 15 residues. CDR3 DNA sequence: TGTGCCAGCCGGCGAGGACTAGCCCGCAGAGAGACCCAGTACTTC. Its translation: CASRRGLARRETQYF.

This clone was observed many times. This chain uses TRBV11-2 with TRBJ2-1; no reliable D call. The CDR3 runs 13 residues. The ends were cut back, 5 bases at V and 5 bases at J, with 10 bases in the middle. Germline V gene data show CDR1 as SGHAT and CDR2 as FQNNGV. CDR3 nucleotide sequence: TGTGCCAGCAGCCTTGGGCGCAACAATGAGCAGTTCTTC. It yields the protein CASSLGRNNEQFF.

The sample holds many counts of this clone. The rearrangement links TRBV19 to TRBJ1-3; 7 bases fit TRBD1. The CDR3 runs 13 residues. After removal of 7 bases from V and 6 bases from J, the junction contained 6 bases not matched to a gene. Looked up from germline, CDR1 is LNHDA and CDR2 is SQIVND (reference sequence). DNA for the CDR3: TGTGCCAGTACCATCGGGACAGCAAACACCATATATTTT. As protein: CASTIGTANTIYF.

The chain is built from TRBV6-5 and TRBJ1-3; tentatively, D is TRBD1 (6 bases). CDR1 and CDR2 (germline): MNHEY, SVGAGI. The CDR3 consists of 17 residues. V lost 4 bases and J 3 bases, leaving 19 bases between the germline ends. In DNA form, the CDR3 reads TGTGCCAGCAGTTGGGGGCTCGGGAGGGTTTGTGGAAACACCATATATTTT. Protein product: CASSWGLGRVCGNTIYF.